This TCR beta chain was identified during a study of OX40 agonist ivuxolimab in advanced cancers. Study-wide points: Clones of CD4+ and CD8+ blood T cells grew by week 6 at doses of 0.1 to 3.0 mg/kg. Expanded clones tended on average to be more numerous among CD8+ T cells than CD4+.

Only in-frame clones appear in the TCRdb table, and some are missing; sequencing was by immunoSEQ multiplex PCR. Of roughly 48,000 clones in the sample, around 85% were seen once. In this sample, this clone turned up once. Its antigen is not known. CDR3 size: 15 residues. V shed 4 bases and J shed 6 bases, with 16 bases lying between them. Looked up from germline, CDR1 is SNHLY and CDR2 is FYNNEI. This material consisted of CD4+ or CD8+ T cells sorted from blood, taken in a trial of the OX40 agonist ivuxolimab. The chain has TRBV2 and TRBJ1-5, with D perhaps TRBD1 (6 bases). The clonotype originates from an adult with an advanced solid tumor such as melanoma, head and neck, liver or kidney cancer. CDR3 DNA sequence: TGTGCCAGCAGTGGGGGCAGGACAGCTGGTCAGCCCCAGCATTTT. Translating it yields CASSGGRTAGQPQHF.